This TCR beta chain stems from a study of cytomegalovirus exposure and HLA in healthy donors. Background on the study: Findings of an earlier analysis included about 120 million unique TCR beta sequences from around 180 million T cells. In terms of ancestry, the Caucasian-associated cluster contained about 80% of the roughly 400 genotyped donors. Study-wide points: What a later analysis reportedly showed was that an Asian-associated ancestry cluster had fewer N-insertions than the approximately 700-donor mean. The authors enumerated roughly 180 TCR beta chains as linked to cytomegalovirus.

Germline V gene sequence: CDR1 SGDLS, CDR2 YYNGEE. The V gene lost 0 bases and the J gene lost 3 bases, with 8 bases spanning the gap. This CDR3 spans 14 amino acids. 60 Vbeta and 13 Jbeta primers were used in PCR. TCRdb's copy holds only in-frame clones and misses some; the assay was immunoSEQ multiplex PCR. Of some 120,000 clones listed, around 75% are singletons. Details on this clone: Its antigen remains unknown.

Sequencing was done on a sample of PBMCs. This clonotype was obtained from a man in his sixties in good health and CMV-seropositive. The chain joins TRBV9 to TRBJ2-3; no clear D. The CDR3 spells CASSVAVRTDTQYF. CDR3 sequence (DNA): TGTGCCAGCAGCGTAGCGGTCCGGACAGATACGCAGTATTTT.